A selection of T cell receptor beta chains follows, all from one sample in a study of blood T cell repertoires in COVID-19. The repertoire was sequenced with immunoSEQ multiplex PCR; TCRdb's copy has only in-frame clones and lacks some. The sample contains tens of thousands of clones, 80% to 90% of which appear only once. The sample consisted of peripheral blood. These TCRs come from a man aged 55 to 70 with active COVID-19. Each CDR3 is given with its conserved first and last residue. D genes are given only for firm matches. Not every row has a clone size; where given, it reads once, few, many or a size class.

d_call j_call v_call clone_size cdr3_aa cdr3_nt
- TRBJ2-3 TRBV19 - CASRAGQTFTDTQYF TGTGCCAGTAGGGCGGGACAGACGTTCACAGATACGCAGTATTTT
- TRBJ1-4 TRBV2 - CASSELTARGEKLFF TGTGCCAGCAGTGAATTGACAGCCAGGGGTGAAAAACTGTTTTTT
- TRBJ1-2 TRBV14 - CASSQISGSGYGYTF TGTGCCAGCAGCCAAATTTCCGGGTCCGGCTATGGCTACACCTTC
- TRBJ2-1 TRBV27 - CASSLRRLGNEQFF TGTGCCAGCAGTTTGCGGCGGCTTGGCAATGAGCAGTTCTTC
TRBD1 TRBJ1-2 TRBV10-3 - CAITGDRDRVRSYGYTF TGTGCCATCACGGGGGACCGGGACAGGGTACGGAGCTATGGCTACACCTTC
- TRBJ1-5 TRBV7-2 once CASSLDRAQPQHF TGTGCCAGCAGCTTAGACAGGGCTCAGCCCCAGCATTTT
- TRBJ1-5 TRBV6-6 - CASRDTKFQPQHF TGTGCCAGCAGAGACACGAAATTTCAGCCCCAGCATTTT
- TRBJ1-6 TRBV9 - CASSVAAANSPLHF TGTGCCAGCAGCGTAGCCGCGGCTAATTCACCCCTCCACTTT
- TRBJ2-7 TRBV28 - CASRGGGSSYEQYF TGTGCCAGCCGGGGAGGGGGTAGCTCGTACGAGCAGTACTTC
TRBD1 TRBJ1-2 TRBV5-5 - CASSYGQGANYGYTF TGTGCCAGCAGCTACGGACAGGGAGCGAACTATGGCTACACCTTC
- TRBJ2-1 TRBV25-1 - CASSDRGFYEQFF TGTGCCAGCAGTGATAGGGGATTTTATGAGCAGTTCTTC